These 26 T cell receptor beta chains originate from one sample sequenced in a study of blood T cell repertoires in COVID-19. TCRdb keeps only in-frame clones here, not all; method: immunoSEQ multiplex PCR. The sample has around 47,000 clones, more than 70% seen once. Input material: peripheral blood. Receptors were obtained from a man aged 50 to 60 with active COVID-19.

This clone was seen ten or more times. The chain recombines TRBV28 with TRBJ1-6; D unresolved. The V gene's germline CDR1 is MDHEN and CDR2 SYDVKM. The CDR3 is 14 residues long. V was clipped by 5 bases and J by 8 bases, with 13 bases between them. CDR3 DNA: TGTGCCAGCAGTCCCGGCACAGACGATTCACCCCTCCACTTT. Protein product: CASSPGTDDSPLHF.

This chain links TRBV27 with TRBJ2-3; D possibly corresponds to TRBD2 (6 bases). This CDR3 is 14 amino acids long. The ends were cut back, 5 bases at V and 12 bases at J, with 21 bases in the middle. Germline V lookup: CDR1 MNHEY, CDR2 SMNVEV (reference sequence). CDR3 amino acids: CASSPGLPVRTQYF. The CDR3 bases are TGTGCCAGCAGTCCGGGACTCCCTGTCCGAACCCAGTATTTT.

The rearrangement links TRBV4-1 to TRBJ2-7; possible D gene TRBD2, 7 bases. The V gene's germline CDR1 is MGHRA and CDR2 YSYEKL. The germline V and J ends were trimmed by 1 base and 4 bases, with 23 bases remaining between them. The CDR3 length is 18 residues. The CDR3 sequence: CASSQGKGRGASGYEQYF. As DNA, the CDR3 is TGCGCCAGCAGCCAAGGAAAGGGACGGGGGGCCTCCGGTTACGAGCAGTACTTC.

The chain recombines TRBV30 with TRBJ2-7, with 8 bases fitting TRBD2. The CDR3 has 16 amino acids. Germline V lookup: CDR1 GTSNPN, CDR2 SVGIG (reference sequence). The V gene end was trimmed by 3 bases and the J gene end by 4 bases; junction bases not matched to a gene: 14. The CDR3 DNA reads as TGTGCCTGGAGGAAGTGGCAGCGGGAGCGCGGATACGAGCAGTACTTC. It specifies CAWRKWQRERGYEQYF.

The genes are TRBV3-1 (or the pseudogene TRBV3-2) and TRBJ2-1; 10 bases map to TRBD2. Germline V gene sequence: CDR1 LGHDT, CDR2 YNNKEL (reference sequence). The CDR3 covers 13 residues. The V segment lost 4 bases and the J segment 13 bases; nucleotides outside the gene matches: 7. CDR3 coding DNA: TGTGCCAGCAGCCGAACTAGCGGGATAGTTCAGTTCTTC. Translation: CASSRTSGIVQFF.

The rearrangement uses TRBV11-2 and TRBJ2-7, with unresolved D. Trimming stripped 1 base from V and 5 bases from J, with 12 bases between. This CDR3 contains 14 residues. The germline gives CDR1 SGHAT, CDR2 FQNNGV. CDR3 sequence (DNA): TGTGCCAGCAGCTTAGTGGCGGCAGTCGACGAGCAGTACTTC. It yields the protein CASSLVAAVDEQYF.

CDR3 bases: TGTGCCAGCAGTCTTCAAGGGGGCGAGCAGTACTTC. As protein: CASSLQGGEQYF. The chain employs TRBV2 and TRBJ2-7, with a weak D call TRBD1 (6 bases). Trimming shortened V by 5 bases and J by 6 bases, and 11 bases separated the two germline ends. Looked up from germline, CDR1 is SNHLY and CDR2 is FYNNEI. There are 12 residues in the CDR3.

This chain joins TRBV9 and TRBJ2-1; a weak D match, TRBD1 (6 bases). The CDR3 covers 19 residues. Germline CDR1 reads SGDLS; CDR2 reads YYNGEE. The V gene lost 3 bases and the J gene lost 5 bases, with 27 bases spanning the gap. The CDR3 protein is CASSGLQPRQGYGHNEQFF. CDR3 coding DNA: TGTGCCAGCAGCGGCCTACAGCCTAGGCAGGGGTATGGGCACAATGAGCAGTTCTTC.

The chain employs TRBV15 and TRBJ2-7; 8 bases match TRBD2. Per the germline V gene, CDR1 is LNHNV and CDR2 is YYDKDF (reference sequence). CDR3 length: 13 amino acids. J was trimmed by 2 bases and V by 8 bases; bases with no gene match: 5. The CDR3 region is CATRRGGTYEQYF. The CDR3 DNA follows: TGTGCCACCCGCCGGGGGGGCACCTACGAGCAGTACTTC.

This clone was seen a single time. The chain employs TRBV29-1 and TRBJ1-3; 10 nucleotides line up with TRBD1. CDR3 length equals 16 residues. CDR1 and CDR2 from the germline V gene are SQVTM and ANQGSEA. CDR3 bases: TGCGAAGACAGGGGGCCCATAGAGCGCCGCGGAAACACCATATATTTT. Protein: CEDRGPIERRGNTIYF.

This rearrangement joins TRBV7-6 to TRBJ1-6; 9 bases are a match to TRBD1. J lost 4 bases, V lost 2 bases, and 3 bases had no gene match. The CDR3 is made up of 16 amino acids. Germline assignment: CDR1 SGHVS and CDR2 FNYEAQ. This chain's CDR3 is CASSLRDRAYNSPLHF. Written as DNA, the CDR3 is TGTGCCAGCAGCTTACGGGACAGGGCTTATAATTCACCCCTCCACTTT.

The V gene is TRBV10-1, the J gene TRBJ2-7; perhaps TRBD1 as D (6 bases). Deletions cut 8 bases from V and 3 bases from J, with 11 bases between. Germline lookup yields CDR1 WNHNN and CDR2 SYGVQD (reference sequence). This CDR3 region has 12 residues. This CDR3 reads CASRDTGYEQYF. The CDR3 coding sequence is TGCGCCAGCCGGGACACCGGCTACGAGCAGTACTTC.

The chain is built from TRBV10-3 and TRBJ1-2; D is uncertain. Germline CDR1 is ENHRY and CDR2 is SYGVKD. The CDR3 sequence is 13 residues long. V lost 5 bases to trimming and J lost 4 bases, with 11 bases between them. In nucleotides, the CDR3 is TGTGCCATCAGTATGAAGGAGGGCTATGGCTACACCTTC. Protein: CAISMKEGYGYTF.

The chain joins TRBV19 to TRBJ2-7, with 8 bases that match TRBD2. Germline-derived CDR1 and CDR2 are LNHDA and SQIVND (reference sequence). The CDR3 covers 15 residues. Trimming at V came to 5 bases and at J to 0 bases, leaving 6 bases not matched to a gene. CDR3 nucleotides: TGTGCCAGTAGTCCCCGTAGCGGGAACTCCTACGAGCAGTACTTC. Translation gives CASSPRSGNSYEQYF.

V is TRBV28 and J is TRBJ2-7, with D tentatively TRBD2 (5 bases). CDR3 length equals 14 residues. The germline V gene encodes CDR1 MDHEN and CDR2 SYDVKM. The V end lost 5 bases, the J end lost 2 bases, and 13 bases lay between the germline ends. The CDR3 nucleotides are TGTGCCAGCAGTCCGTTAGCGTTAACCTACGAGCAGTACTTC. It encodes CASSPLALTYEQYF. Based on the CDR3 plus reference TRBV28 and TRBJ2-7, the full variable domain is DVKVTQSSRYLVKRTGEKVFLECVQDMDHENMFWYRQDPGLGLRLIYFSYDVKMKEKGDIPEGYSVSREKKERFSLILESASTNQTSMYLCASSPLALTYEQYFGPGTRLTVT.

This clone was observed a few times. The CDR3 DNA is TGTGCCAGCAGCTTCGGGACACGGTCCAATTCACCCCTCCACTTT. It yields the protein CASSFGTRSNSPLHF. V and J are TRBV7-3 and TRBJ1-6; perhaps TRBD1 as D (6 bases). CDR1 is SGHTA, CDR2 FQGTGA, per germline. The CDR3 has 15 amino acids. The germline V and J ends were trimmed by 3 bases and 7 bases, with 13 bases remaining between them.

V and J are TRBV2 and TRBJ2-7; D is perhaps TRBD2 (5 bases). Germline values: CDR1 SNHLY, CDR2 FYNNEI. Trimming left V 8 bases short and J 3 bases short, with 11 bases between. This CDR3 is built from 12 residues. The CDR3 region has the DNA TGTGCCAGCGATAAAGAGGGCTACGAGCAGTACTTC. Translated, it gives CASDKEGYEQYF.

V gene TRBV7-9 combines with J gene TRBJ1-1; perhaps TRBD1 as D (5 bases). CDR1 is SEHNR and CDR2 is FQNEAQ in the germline V gene (reference sequence). Trimming shortened V by 5 bases and J by 3 bases, and 22 bases separated the two germline ends. This CDR3 spans 17 amino acids. CDR3 loop: CASSPGEGRAGDTEAFF. Here the CDR3 DNA reads TGTGCCAGCAGCCCCGGCGAAGGCAGGGCTGGTGACACTGAAGCTTTCTTT.

The chain has TRBV27 and TRBJ2-7; 9 nucleotides align to TRBD2. Germline CDR1 MNHEY, CDR2 SMNVEV (reference sequence). The CDR3 spans 17 residues. With V trimmed by 6 bases and J by 5 bases, 17 bases remained unmatched. The CDR3 reads CASSPDPGTSRSHEQYF. The CDR3 region has the DNA TGTGCCAGCAGCCCCGACCCCGGGACTAGCAGATCTCACGAGCAGTACTTC.

The chain carries TRBV30 and TRBJ1-1; D unresolved. Germline assignment: CDR1 GTSNPN and CDR2 SVGIG (reference sequence). This CDR3 has 13 amino acids. Deletions cut 4 bases from V and 1 base from J, with 10 bases between. The CDR3: CAWTRGGNTEAFF. In DNA form, the CDR3 reads TGTGCCTGGACCCGGGGAGGGAACACTGAAGCTTTCTTT.

This sequence joins TRBV5-1 and TRBJ2-1; 7 bases agree with TRBD1. Trimming cost V 4 bases and J 0 bases; bases outside gene matches: 7. This CDR3 has 16 residues. Looked up from germline, CDR1 is SGHRS and CDR2 is YFSETQ. CDR3 sequence reads: CASSPPRGISYNEQFF. The CDR3 DNA sequence: TGCGCCAGCAGCCCCCCCAGGGGGATCTCCTACAATGAGCAGTTCTTC.

V usage is TRBV11-3 and J usage is TRBJ2-3; 9 bases match TRBD2. The CDR3 is made up of 15 amino acids. CDR1 is SGHNT, CDR2 YENEEA, per germline. J lost 1 base, V lost 5 bases, and 4 bases had no gene match. CDR3 region: CASSPRLAGTDTQYF. As DNA, the CDR3 is TGTGCCAGCAGCCCCAGACTAGCGGGCACAGATACGCAGTATTTT.

CDR3: CASSYSARRGTGELFF. The DNA of the CDR3 is TGTGCCAGCAGTTACTCTGCAAGGCGAGGCACCGGGGAGCTGTTTTTT. The chain links TRBV6-5 to TRBJ2-2; no reliable D call. CDR1 is MNHEY, CDR2 SVGAGI, per germline. The CDR3 totals 16 residues. V shed 0 bases and J shed 4 bases, with 12 bases lying between them.

This clone showed up just once. V gene TRBV7-2 combines with J gene TRBJ2-3; TRBD2 is a possible D gene (7 bases). The ends were cut back, 3 bases at V and 2 bases at J, with 15 bases in the middle. CDR1 and CDR2 from the germline V gene are SGHTA and FQGNSA. The CDR3 totals 16 residues. The CDR3 protein is CASSFGGGGVTDTQYF. As DNA, the CDR3 is TGTGCCAGCAGCTTCGGCGGAGGGGGGGTCACAGATACGCAGTATTTT.

This chain links TRBV6-5 with TRBJ1-1; 7 bases fit TRBD1. The CDR3 covers 14 residues. J was trimmed by 4 bases and V by 5 bases; bases with no gene match: 7. CDR1 MNHEY and CDR2 SVGAGI come from the germline V gene. CDR3 sequence (DNA): TGTGCCAGCAGTCGCCGGACAGGCGGCACTGAAGCTTTCTTT. Translating gives CASSRRTGGTEAFF.

The V and J genes are TRBV2 and TRBJ1-2, with TRBD1 matching 7 bases. This CDR3 region has 13 residues. CDR1 is SNHLY, CDR2 FYNNEI, per germline. The trim removed 4 bases at V and 8 bases at J, leaving 7 bases unmatched. CDR3 in amino acids: CASSGQGVGGYTF. DNA of the CDR3: TGTGCCAGCAGTGGCCAGGGGGTCGGCGGCTACACCTTC.